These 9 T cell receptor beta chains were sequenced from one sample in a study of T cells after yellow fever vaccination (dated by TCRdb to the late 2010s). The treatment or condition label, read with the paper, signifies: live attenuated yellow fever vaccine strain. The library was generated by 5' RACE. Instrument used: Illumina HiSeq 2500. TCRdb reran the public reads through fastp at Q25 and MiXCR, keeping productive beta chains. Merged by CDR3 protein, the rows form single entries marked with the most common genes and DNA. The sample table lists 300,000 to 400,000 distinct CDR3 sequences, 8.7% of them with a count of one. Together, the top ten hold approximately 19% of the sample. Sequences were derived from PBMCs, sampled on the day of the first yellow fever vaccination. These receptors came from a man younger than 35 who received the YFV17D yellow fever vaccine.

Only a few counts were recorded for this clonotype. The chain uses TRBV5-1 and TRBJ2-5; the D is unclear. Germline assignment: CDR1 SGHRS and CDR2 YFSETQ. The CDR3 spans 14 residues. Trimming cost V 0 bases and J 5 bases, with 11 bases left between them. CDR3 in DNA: TGCGCCAGCAGCTTGGAGGCCGTCCGGGAGACCCAGTACTTC. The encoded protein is CASSLEAVRETQYF.

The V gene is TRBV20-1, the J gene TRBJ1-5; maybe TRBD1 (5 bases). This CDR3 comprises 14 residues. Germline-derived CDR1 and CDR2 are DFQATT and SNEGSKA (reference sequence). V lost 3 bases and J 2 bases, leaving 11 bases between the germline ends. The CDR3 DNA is TGCAGTGCTAGGGGGGAATTGGGCAATCAGCCCCAGCATTTT. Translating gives CSARGELGNQPQHF.

CDR3 coding DNA: TGCAGCGTTGTGGTGTCCAGCGGGGGCGGGGAGACCCAGTACTTC. This encodes CSVVVSSGGGETQYF. The rearrangement links TRBV29-1 to TRBJ2-5, with 8 bases aligning to TRBD2. The trim removed 4 bases at V and 5 bases at J, leaving 12 bases unmatched. Germline values: CDR1 SQVTM, CDR2 ANQGSEA. There are 15 residues in the CDR3.

The chain's CDR3 is CASSQRNIGAENYGYTF. CDR3 DNA sequence: TGTGCCAGCAGCCAGCGGAACATAGGGGCAGAGAACTATGGCTACACCTTC. The chain couples TRBV14 to TRBJ1-2, with a weak D call TRBD1 (5 bases). This CDR3 comprises 17 residues. V was shortened by 3 bases and J by 2 bases, with 19 bases between the two germline ends. Germline loops: CDR1 SGHDN, CDR2 FVKESK.

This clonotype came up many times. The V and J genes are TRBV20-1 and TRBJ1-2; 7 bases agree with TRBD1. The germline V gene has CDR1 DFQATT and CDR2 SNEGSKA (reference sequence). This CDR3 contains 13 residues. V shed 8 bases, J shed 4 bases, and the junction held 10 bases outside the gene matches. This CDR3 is CSTSRGLLYGYTF. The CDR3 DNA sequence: TGCAGTACCTCAAGGGGGCTCCTCTATGGCTACACCTTC.

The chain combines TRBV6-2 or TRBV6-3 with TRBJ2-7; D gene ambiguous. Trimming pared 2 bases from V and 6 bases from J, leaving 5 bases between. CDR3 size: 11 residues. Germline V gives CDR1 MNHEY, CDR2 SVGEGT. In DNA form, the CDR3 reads TGTGCCAGCAGTTACGGAACCGAGCAGTACGTC. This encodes CASSYGTEQYV.

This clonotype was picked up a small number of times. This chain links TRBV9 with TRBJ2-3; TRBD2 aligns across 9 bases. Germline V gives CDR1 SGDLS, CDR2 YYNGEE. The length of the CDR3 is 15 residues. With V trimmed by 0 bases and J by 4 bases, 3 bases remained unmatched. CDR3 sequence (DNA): TGTGCCAGCAGCGTAGAGGGACTAGCATCAGATACGCAGTATTTT. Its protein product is CASSVEGLASDTQYF.

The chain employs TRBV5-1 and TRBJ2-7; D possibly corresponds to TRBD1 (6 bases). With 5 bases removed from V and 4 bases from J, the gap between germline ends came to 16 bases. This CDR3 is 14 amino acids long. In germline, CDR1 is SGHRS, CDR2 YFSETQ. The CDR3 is CASSLTDSPYEQYF. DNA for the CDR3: TGCGCCAGCAGTCTGACGGACAGTCCTTACGAGCAGTACTTC.

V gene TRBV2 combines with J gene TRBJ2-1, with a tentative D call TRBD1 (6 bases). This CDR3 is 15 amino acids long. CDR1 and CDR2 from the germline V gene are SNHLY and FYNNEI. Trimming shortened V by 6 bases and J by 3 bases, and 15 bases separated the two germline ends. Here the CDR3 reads CASSAGQPVYNEQFF. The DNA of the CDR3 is TGTGCCAGCAGCGCTGGACAGCCCGTCTACAATGAGCAGTTCTTC. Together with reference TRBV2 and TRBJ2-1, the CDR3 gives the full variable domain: EPEVTQTPSHQVTQMGQEVILRCVPISNHLYFYWYRQILGQKVEFLVSFYNNEISEKSEIFDDQFSVERPDGSNFTLKIRSTKLEDSAMYFCASSAGQPVYNEQFFGPGTRLTVL.